The present T cell receptor (beta chain) was sequenced within a study of identical twins. General study points: Analyses of zero insertions could be partly confounded by invariant MAIT and iNKT cells. Models, which agreed with sharing between unrelated individuals, nonetheless underestimated the out-of-frame TCR alpha sharing seen in monozygotic twins. Twins' excess sharing was less marked for out-of-frame beta sequences.

The CDR3 loop spans 14 amino acids. CDR1 and CDR2 (germline): ENHRY, SYGVKD. With 6 bases removed from V and 3 bases from J, the gap between germline ends came to 13 bases. This clonotype has more than one count but fewer than ten. Its cognate antigen is unknown. A single record per CDR3 protein comes from TCRdb applying MiXCR to the 5' RACE reads. The sample consists of around 280,000 distinct CDR3 sequences, under 9% of them appearing once. These data were likewise used in another study, on yellow fever vaccine responses in identical twins.

The sequence was collected from a woman aged 18 to 35 in good health. Sequenced material: memory (CD45RO+) T cells sorted from blood. The chain employs TRBV10-3 and TRBJ2-3; D possibly corresponds to TRBD2 (6 bases). CDR3 DNA: TGTGCCATCAGGGGGGGAGTCTCAACAGATACGCAGTATTTT. This sequence encodes CAIRGGVSTDTQYF.